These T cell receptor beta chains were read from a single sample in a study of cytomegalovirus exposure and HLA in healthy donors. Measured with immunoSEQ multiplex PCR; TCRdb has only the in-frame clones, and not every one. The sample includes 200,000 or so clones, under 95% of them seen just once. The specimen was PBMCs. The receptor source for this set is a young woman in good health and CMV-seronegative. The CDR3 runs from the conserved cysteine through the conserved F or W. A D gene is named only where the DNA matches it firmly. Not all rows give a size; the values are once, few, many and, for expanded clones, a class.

CDR3 DNA: TGCGCCAGCAGCCCGCTCTTAGCGGTTTCTAGCACAGATACGCAGTATTTT
CDR3 protein: CASSPLLAVSSTDTQYF
V gene: TRBV5-1
J gene: TRBJ2-3
clone size: -
D gene: -

CDR3 DNA: TGTGCCAGCAGCCAAGTAGGGGCAGGGCTCCACGAGCAGTACTTC
CDR3 protein: CASSQVGAGLHEQYF
V gene: TRBV4-2
J gene: TRBJ2-7
clone size: -
D gene: -

CDR3 DNA: TGTGCCAGCAGTGAACAGACAGGGGAAAATGAAAAACTGTTTTTT
CDR3 protein: CASSEQTGENEKLFF
V gene: TRBV6-1
J gene: TRBJ1-4
clone size: -
D gene: TRBD1

CDR3 DNA: TGTGCCAGCAGCACTGATGGGCCTTCCGCTGGGGCCAACGTCCTGACTTTC
CDR3 protein: CASSTDGPSAGANVLTF
V gene: TRBV5-4
J gene: TRBJ2-6
clone size: -
D gene: -

CDR3 DNA: TGTGCCGCAGGGGGCTCTGGAAACACCATATATTTT
CDR3 protein: CAAGGSGNTIYF
V gene: TRBV6-5
J gene: TRBJ1-3
clone size: -
D gene: TRBD1

CDR3 DNA: TGTGCCAGCAGTAAGACAGGAGATGGCTACACCTTC
CDR3 protein: CASSKTGDGYTF
V gene: TRBV27
J gene: TRBJ1-2
clone size: -
D gene: -

CDR3 DNA: TGTGCCAGCAGTGAGGGGGGTGCCCACATTCAGTACTTC
CDR3 protein: CASSEGGAHIQYF
V gene: TRBV2
J gene: TRBJ2-4
clone size: -
D gene: -

CDR3 DNA: TGTGCCAGTAGTACAAGACTAGCGGGAGGGAGCGGTCGGATTGAGACCCAGTACTTC
CDR3 protein: CASSTRLAGGSGRIETQYF
V gene: TRBV19
J gene: TRBJ2-5
clone size: -
D gene: TRBD2

CDR3 DNA: TGTGCCAGCAGCTTGGCCCCCGGGACTATAAACAATGAGCAGTTCTTC
CDR3 protein: CASSLAPGTINNEQFF
V gene: TRBV7-2
J gene: TRBJ2-1
clone size: -
D gene: TRBD2

CDR3 DNA: TGTGCCTGGTGTTGGACAGGGAGCACTGAAGCTTTCTTT
CDR3 protein: CAWCWTGSTEAFF
V gene: TRBV30
J gene: TRBJ1-1
clone size: -
D gene: TRBD1

CDR3 DNA: TGTGCCAGCACCCGACAGGGGGAGAACACTGAAGCTTTCTTT
CDR3 protein: CASTRQGENTEAFF
V gene: TRBV27
J gene: TRBJ1-1
clone size: -
D gene: TRBD1

CDR3 DNA: TGTGCCAGCAGCCAACCCACGAGCAGGGAACTCTACGAGCAGTACTTC
CDR3 protein: CASSQPTSRELYEQYF
V gene: TRBV4-2
J gene: TRBJ2-7
clone size: -
D gene: -

CDR3 DNA: TGTGCCAGCAGTAACCCACAGGAAGGGGAAGGCTATGGCTACACCTTC
CDR3 protein: CASSNPQEGEGYGYTF
V gene: TRBV5-4
J gene: TRBJ1-2
clone size: -
D gene: -

CDR3 DNA: TGTGCCTGGAGTACCCGACAGGGATCCTACGAGCAGTACTTC
CDR3 protein: CAWSTRQGSYEQYF
V gene: TRBV30
J gene: TRBJ2-7
clone size: -
D gene: TRBD1

CDR3 DNA: TGTGCCAGTAGTATCGGGACAGGTACCTACGAGCAGTACTTC
CDR3 protein: CASSIGTGTYEQYF
V gene: TRBV19
J gene: TRBJ2-7
clone size: -
D gene: TRBD1

CDR3 DNA: TGTGCCAGCAGCGCATCCATCGGGGGGAATACGCAGTATTTT
CDR3 protein: CASSASIGGNTQYF
V gene: TRBV9
J gene: TRBJ2-3
clone size: -
D gene: TRBD2

CDR3 DNA: TGTGCCAGCAGCCCAGCCCAGGGAGGTGAGGCTTTCTTT
CDR3 protein: CASSPAQGGEAFF
V gene: TRBV7-9
J gene: TRBJ1-1
clone size: once
D gene: -

CDR3 DNA: TGTGCCAGCAGTGAAAGAACTAGCGGGAAAAGCTCCTACAATGAGCAGTTCTTC
CDR3 protein: CASSERTSGKSSYNEQFF
V gene: TRBV2
J gene: TRBJ2-1
clone size: -
D gene: TRBD2

CDR3 DNA: TGCAGCGTTGCACCAGCGGGGACCCAGTACTTC
CDR3 protein: CSVAPAGTQYF
V gene: TRBV29-1
J gene: TRBJ2-5
clone size: -
D gene: -

CDR3 DNA: TGTGCCAGTAGTATCCCCGGGACACACAATCAGCCCCAGCATTTT
CDR3 protein: CASSIPGTHNQPQHF
V gene: TRBV19
J gene: TRBJ1-5
clone size: once
D gene: -

CDR3 DNA: TGTGCCAGCAGTTTAAGGGCGGGGGGAGACCAGTTCTTC
CDR3 protein: CASSLRAGGDQFF
V gene: TRBV27
J gene: TRBJ2-1
clone size: -
D gene: TRBD2

CDR3 DNA: TGTGCCAGCAGTTTGGTAGCGGGAGCAGGGAGGGGGAATGAGCAGTTCTTC
CDR3 protein: CASSLVAGAGRGNEQFF
V gene: TRBV28
J gene: TRBJ2-1
clone size: -
D gene: TRBD2